This T cell receptor (beta chain) was sequenced in a study of cytomegalovirus exposure and HLA in healthy donors. Study findings and constraints: In a later analysis, common viral pathogens appeared linked to several of the most significant clusters. Evidence from a later analysis indicated that most CMV-associated TCR beta chains looked HLA-restricted. Both high specificity and high sensitivity reportedly marked the classifier's diagnosis of cytomegalovirus status. CMV serostatus was the sole immune exposure information available.

60 Vbeta and 13 Jbeta primers were used in PCR. Using immunoSEQ multiplex PCR, the repertoire was profiled, and TCRdb retains in-frame clones only, with some absent. Of fewer than 100,000 clones in the sample, approximately 71% were seen once. Concerning this clone itself: Its antigen is currently unknown.

The receptor's source is a female donor in good health and CMV-seronegative. Material for sequencing was PBMCs.

In nucleotides, the CDR3 is TGTGCCAGCAGGTCCGGACTAGTGAACACCGGGGAGCTGTTTTTT. Translation: CASRSGLVNTGELFF. The chain joins TRBV6-6 to TRBJ2-2; 7 bases agree with TRBD2. This CDR3 spans 15 amino acids. Trimming cost V 6 bases and J 1 base; bases outside gene matches: 5. Germline CDR1 reads MNHNY; CDR2 reads SVGAGI (reference sequence).